This TCR beta chain came from a study of OX40 agonist ivuxolimab in advanced cancers. Concerning the study at large: Ivuxolimab, which targeted the costimulatory receptor OX40 (CD134), was an agonistic, fully human IgG2 monoclonal antibody. In the dose-escalation cohort, roughly 80% of patients were male, and the mean age was about 55 years, with a range of roughly 20 to 80. Partial responses occurred in three dose-escalation patients: two with cutaneous melanoma and one with hepatocellular carcinoma. Prior anti-PD-1, anti-PD-L1 or anti-CTLA-4 therapy was permitted, and checkpoint inhibitors had been received by about 37% of dose-escalation patients. The monotherapy dose-escalation portion (N = 52 patients) of the phase I ivuxolimab trial is reported in the paper. The purpose of peripheral TCRbeta sequencing was to test whether ivuxolimab changed TCR sequence diversity and led to clonal T-cell expansion. Of the roughly 50 dose-escalation patients, hepatocellular carcinoma was present in about 20, melanoma in some 15, renal cell carcinoma in 9 and head and neck cancer in 9. Intravenous ivuxolimab was administered to patients every 2 weeks at six dose levels: 0.01, 0.1, 0.3, 1.5, 3 and 10 mg/kg. Beyond this particular receptor, the publication reports: Which antigens the clonally expanded peripheral T cells were specific for was not determined. In partial responders in the 0.1-3.0 mg/kg groups, normalized peripheral clonal expansion was found to be among the lowest, especially among CD8+ T cells. Low levels of normalized T-cell clonal expansion were also seen in some patients who did not respond. At doses from 0.1 to 3.0 mg/kg, clonal expansion was seen in both CD4+ and CD8+ blood T cells between baseline and week 6. After ivuxolimab, CD8+ T cells had more expanded clones than CD4+ T cells on average.

CDR3 length: 13 amino acids, cysteine to phenylalanine. Only the CDR3 part of the read is kept: 39 bases, read in frame from the first base. CDR1 MNHNY and CDR2 SVGAGI are derived from the germline V gene (reference sequence). V was cut back by 6 bases and J by 4 bases, leaving a gap of 12 bases between them. Genomic DNA was isolated from the sorted cells so that the TCRbeta CDR3 region could be sequenced. The immunoSEQ Assay was used for sequencing of TCRbeta CDR3 regions. What TCRdb holds here is the immuneACCESS table cut down to in-frame rearrangements. Part of the clones is not present; checked against another copy, under half of the missing clones reflect an unresolved V gene, and the others are unexplained. The sample profile shows about 36,000 clones; 60% to 80% of them were found once. Together, the top ten hold approximately 18% of the sample. The count of this clone is one. The target of this receptor is not known. Base-call qualities are not available, and no considerably larger clone is one nucleotide away.

Patients with a history of autoimmune disease or receiving systemic immunosuppression were excluded from the trial. Peripheral blood for TCR sequencing was drawn from every dose cohort at baseline, at cycle 4 day 1 and at cycle 7 day 1. The samples were drawn from a first-in-human, open-label, multicenter phase I dose-escalation trial of ivuxolimab. Adults with locally advanced or metastatic melanoma, renal cell, hepatocellular, or head and neck squamous cell carcinoma were enrolled in the trial. Before TCR sequencing, CD4+ T cells and CD8+ T cells from peripheral blood were sorted into separate populations.

This sequence was found in an adult with an advanced solid tumor such as melanoma, head and neck, liver or kidney cancer. This material consisted of CD4+ or CD8+ T cells sorted from blood, taken in a trial of the OX40 agonist ivuxolimab. The sequence links TRBV6-6 to TRBJ1-1, with a weak D call of TRBD1 (6 bases match). The DNA sequence is given as TGTGCCAGCAGACAGGGTATTGGCACTGAAGCTTTCTTT. Translation gives CASRQGIGTEAFF.